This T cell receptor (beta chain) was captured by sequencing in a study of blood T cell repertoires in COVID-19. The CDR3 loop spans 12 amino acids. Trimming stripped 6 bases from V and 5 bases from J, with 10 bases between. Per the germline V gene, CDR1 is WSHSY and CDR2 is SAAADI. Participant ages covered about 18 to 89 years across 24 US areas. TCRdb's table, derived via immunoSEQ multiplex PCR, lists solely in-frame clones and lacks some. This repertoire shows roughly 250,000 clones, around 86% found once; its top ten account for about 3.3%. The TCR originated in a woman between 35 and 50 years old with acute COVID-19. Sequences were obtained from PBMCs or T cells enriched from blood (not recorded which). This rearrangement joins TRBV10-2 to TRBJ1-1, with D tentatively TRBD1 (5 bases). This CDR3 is CASSGGGTEAFF. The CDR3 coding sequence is TGCGCCAGCAGCGGTGGGGGGACTGAAGCTTTCTTT.